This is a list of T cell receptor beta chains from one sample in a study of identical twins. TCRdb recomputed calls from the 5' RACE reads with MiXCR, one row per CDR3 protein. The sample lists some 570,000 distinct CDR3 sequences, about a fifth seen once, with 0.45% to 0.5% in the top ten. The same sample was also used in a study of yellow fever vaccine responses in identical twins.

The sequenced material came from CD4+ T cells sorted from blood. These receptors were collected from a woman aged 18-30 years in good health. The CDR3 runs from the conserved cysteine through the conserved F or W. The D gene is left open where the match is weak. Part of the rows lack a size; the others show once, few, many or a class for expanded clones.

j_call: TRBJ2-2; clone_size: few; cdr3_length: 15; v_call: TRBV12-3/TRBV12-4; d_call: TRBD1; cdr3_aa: CASRGTGWYTGELFF
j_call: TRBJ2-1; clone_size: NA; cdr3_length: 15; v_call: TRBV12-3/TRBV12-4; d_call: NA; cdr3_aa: CASRAGAGSYNEQFF
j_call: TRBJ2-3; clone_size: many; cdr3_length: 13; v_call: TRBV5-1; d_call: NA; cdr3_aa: CASSGGSTDTQYF
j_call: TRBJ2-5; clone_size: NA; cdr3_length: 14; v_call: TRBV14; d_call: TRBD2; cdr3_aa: CASSQSSGRGTQYF
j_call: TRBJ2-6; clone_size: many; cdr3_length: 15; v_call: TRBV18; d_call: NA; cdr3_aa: CASSPQGTGANVLTF
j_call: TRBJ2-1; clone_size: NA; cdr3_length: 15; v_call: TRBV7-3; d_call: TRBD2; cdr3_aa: CASETSGNFYNEQFF
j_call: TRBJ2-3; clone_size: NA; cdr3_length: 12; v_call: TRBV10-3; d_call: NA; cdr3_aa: CAISQNTDTQYF
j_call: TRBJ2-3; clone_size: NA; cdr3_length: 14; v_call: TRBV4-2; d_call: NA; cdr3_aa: CASSRAGGTDTQYF
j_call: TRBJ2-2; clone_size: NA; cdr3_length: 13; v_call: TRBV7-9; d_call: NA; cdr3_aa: CASHGLITGELFF
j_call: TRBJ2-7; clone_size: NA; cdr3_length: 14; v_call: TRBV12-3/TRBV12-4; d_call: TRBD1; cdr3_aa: CASSFRQGTYEQYF
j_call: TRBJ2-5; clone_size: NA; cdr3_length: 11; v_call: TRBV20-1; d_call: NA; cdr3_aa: CSAGNQETQYF
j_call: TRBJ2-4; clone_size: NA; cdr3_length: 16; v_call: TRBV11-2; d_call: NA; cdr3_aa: CASSSAGWVAKNIQYF
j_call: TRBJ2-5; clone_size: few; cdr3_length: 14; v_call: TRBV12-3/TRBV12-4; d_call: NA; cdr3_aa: CASSFSAGRETQYF
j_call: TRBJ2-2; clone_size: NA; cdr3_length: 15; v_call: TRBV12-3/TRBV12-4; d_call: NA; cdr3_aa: CASSLGEGNTGELFF
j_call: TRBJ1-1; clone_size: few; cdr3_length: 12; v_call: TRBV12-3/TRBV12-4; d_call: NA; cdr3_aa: CASQGKMWGAFF
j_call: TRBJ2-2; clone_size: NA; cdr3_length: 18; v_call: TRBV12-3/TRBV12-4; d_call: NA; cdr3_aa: CASSARPGRAANTGELFF
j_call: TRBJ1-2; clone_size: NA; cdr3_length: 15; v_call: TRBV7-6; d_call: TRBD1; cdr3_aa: CASSPPAGGNYGYTF
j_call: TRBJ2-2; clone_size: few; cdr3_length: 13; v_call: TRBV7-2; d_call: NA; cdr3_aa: CAHRRENTGELFF
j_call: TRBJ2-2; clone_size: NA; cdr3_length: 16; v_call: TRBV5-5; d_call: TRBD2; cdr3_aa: CASSPLAGTNTGELFF
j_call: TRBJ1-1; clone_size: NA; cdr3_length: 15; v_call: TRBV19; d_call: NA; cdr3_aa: CASSPEPPGNTEAFF
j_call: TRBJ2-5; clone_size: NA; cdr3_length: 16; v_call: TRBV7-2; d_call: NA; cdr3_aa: CASSFGGSQQRGSQYF
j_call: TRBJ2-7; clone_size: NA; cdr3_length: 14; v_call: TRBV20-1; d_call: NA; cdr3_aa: CSARSARTTREQYF
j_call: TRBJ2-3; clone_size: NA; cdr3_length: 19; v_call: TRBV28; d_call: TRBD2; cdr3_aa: CASRNLAGVYQSPTDTQYF
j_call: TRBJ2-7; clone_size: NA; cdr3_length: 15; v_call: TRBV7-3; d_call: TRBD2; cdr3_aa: CASSVRAGAPYEQYF
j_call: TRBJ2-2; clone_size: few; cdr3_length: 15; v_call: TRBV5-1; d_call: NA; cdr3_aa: CASSLEPVNTGELFF
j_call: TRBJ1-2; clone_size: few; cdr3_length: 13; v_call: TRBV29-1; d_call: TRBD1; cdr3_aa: CSVGTGILYGYTF
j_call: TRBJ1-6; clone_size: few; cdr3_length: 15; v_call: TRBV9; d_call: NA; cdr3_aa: CASSSSGTDNSPLHF
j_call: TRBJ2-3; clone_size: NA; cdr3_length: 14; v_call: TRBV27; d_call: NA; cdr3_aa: CASSLWRDSDTQYF
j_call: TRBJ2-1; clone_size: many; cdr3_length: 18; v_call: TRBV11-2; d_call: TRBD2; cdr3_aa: CASSSRLAGGLSYNEQFF
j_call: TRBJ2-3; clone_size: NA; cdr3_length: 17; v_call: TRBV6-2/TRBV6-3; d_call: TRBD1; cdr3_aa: CASRIPGTATGTDTQYF
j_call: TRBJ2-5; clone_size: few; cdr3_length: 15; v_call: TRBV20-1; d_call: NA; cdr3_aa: CSARTAAALGETQYF
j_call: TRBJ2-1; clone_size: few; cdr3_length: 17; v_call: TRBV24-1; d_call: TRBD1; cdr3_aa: CATSDPGQGGTYNEQFF
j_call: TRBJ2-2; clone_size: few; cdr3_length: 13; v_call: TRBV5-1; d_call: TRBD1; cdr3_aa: CASRTGRDGELFF
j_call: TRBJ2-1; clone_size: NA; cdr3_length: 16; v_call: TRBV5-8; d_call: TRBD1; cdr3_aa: CASSGQGWSTNNEQFF
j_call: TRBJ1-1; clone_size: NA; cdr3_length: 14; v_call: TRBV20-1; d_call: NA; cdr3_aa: CSARDVAKNTEAFF
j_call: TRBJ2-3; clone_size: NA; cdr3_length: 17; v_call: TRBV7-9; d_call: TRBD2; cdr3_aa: CASSLGGLAGRTDTQYF
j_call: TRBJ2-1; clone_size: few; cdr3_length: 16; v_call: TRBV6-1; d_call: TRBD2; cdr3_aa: CASSERLAGLLNEQFF
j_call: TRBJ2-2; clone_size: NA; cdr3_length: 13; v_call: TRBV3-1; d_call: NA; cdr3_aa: CASRPQVVGELFF
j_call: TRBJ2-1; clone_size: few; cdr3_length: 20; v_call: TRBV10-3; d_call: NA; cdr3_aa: CAISESPLTLARGSYNEQFF
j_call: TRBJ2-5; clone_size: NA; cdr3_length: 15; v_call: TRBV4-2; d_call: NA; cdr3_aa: CASSPGTPNQETQYF
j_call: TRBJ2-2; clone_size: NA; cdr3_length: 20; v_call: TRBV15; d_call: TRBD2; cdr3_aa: CATSTPPGLAGGLNTGELFF